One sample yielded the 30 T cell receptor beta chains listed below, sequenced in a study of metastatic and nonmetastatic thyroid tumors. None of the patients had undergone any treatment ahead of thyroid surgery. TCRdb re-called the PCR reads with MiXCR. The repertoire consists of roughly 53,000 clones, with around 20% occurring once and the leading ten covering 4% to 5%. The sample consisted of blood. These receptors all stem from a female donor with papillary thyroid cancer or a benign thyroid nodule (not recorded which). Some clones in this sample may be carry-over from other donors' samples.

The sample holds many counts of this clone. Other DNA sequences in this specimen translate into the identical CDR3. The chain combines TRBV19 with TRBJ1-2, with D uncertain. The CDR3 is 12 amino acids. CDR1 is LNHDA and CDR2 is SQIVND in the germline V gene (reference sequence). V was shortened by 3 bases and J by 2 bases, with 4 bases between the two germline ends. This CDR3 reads CASSMRNYGYTF. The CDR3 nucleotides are TGTGCCAGTAGTATGCGGAACTATGGCTACACCTTC.

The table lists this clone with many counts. This chain's CDR3 is CASSPPVGGSVNTEAFF. The CDR3 DNA reads as TGTGCCAGCAGTCCTCCCGTAGGGGGGTCGGTGAACACTGAAGCTTTCTTT. This rearrangement joins TRBV28 to TRBJ1-1; perhaps TRBD1 as D (6 bases). There are 17 residues in the CDR3. Germline loops: CDR1 MDHEN, CDR2 SYDVKM. Trimming cost V 5 bases and J 0 bases, with 19 bases left between them.

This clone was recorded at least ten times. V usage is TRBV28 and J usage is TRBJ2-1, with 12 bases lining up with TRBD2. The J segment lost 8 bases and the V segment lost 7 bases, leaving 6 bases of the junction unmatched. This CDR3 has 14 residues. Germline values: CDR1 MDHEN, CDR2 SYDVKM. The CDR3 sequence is CASTRGLAGYEQFF. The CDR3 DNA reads TGTGCCAGCACCAGAGGACTAGCGGGGTATGAGCAGTTCTTC.

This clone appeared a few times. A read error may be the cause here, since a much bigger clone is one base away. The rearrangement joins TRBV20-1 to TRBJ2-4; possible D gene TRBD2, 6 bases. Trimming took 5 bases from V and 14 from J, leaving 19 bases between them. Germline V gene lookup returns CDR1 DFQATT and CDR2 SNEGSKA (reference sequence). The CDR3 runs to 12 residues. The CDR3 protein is CSAEAHGGIKYF. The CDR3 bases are TGCAGTGCTGAGGCACACGGGGGAATTAAGTACTTC.

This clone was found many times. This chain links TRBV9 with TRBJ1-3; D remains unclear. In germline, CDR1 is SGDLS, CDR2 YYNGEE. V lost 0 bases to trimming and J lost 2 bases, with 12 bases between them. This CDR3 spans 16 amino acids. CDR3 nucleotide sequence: TGTGCCAGCAGCGTAGTGGAGTTTGGCCCTGGAAACACCATATATTTT. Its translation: CASSVVEFGPGNTIYF.

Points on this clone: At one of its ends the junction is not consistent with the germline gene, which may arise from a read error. The CDR3 loop is CSSSQDPYSDAQFF. Here the CDR3 DNA reads TGCTCCAGCAGCCAAGACCCTTACAGCGATGCGCAGTTCTTC. The rearrangement uses TRBV4-1 and TRBJ2-1; no clear D. Germline values: CDR1 MGHRA, CDR2 YSYEKL. This CDR3 region has 14 residues.

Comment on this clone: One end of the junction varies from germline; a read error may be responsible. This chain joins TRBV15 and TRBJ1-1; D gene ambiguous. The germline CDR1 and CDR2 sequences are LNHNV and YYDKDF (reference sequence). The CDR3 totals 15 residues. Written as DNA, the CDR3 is TGTGCCACCAGCTGGGGAGGGTCCGCGAACACTGAAGCTTCCTTT. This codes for CATSWGGSANTEASF.

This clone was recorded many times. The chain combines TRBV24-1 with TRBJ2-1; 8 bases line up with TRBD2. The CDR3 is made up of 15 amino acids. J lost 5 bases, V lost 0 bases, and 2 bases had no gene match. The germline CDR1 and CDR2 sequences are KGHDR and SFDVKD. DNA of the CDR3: TGTGCCACCAGTGATTTGACTAGCGGAGACAATGAGCAGTTCTTC. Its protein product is CATSDLTSGDNEQFF.

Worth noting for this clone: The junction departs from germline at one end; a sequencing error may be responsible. The CDR3 bases are TGTGCCAGCAGCTTGTGGGGCTCCTCTAACACTGATGCTTTCTTT. It translates to CASSLWGSSNTDAFF. The rearrangement joins TRBV5-5 to TRBJ1-1; D possibly corresponds to TRBD1 (5 bases). From germline, CDR1 is SGHKS and CDR2 YYEKEE (reference sequence). The CDR3 length is 15 residues.

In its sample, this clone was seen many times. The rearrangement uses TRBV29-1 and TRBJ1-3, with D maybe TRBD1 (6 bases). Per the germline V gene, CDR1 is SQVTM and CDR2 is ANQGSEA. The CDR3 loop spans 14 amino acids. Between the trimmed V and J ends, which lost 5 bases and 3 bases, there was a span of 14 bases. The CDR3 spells CSVRPGDHGNTIYF. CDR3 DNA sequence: TGCAGCGTTAGGCCAGGGGATCATGGAAACACCATATATTTT. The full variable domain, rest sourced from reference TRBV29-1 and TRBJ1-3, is SAVISQKPSRDICQRGTSLTIQCQVDSQVTMMFWYRQQPGQSLTLIATANQGSEATYESGFVIDKFPISRPNLTFSTLTVSNMSPEDSSIYLCSVRPGDHGNTIYFGEGSWLTVV.

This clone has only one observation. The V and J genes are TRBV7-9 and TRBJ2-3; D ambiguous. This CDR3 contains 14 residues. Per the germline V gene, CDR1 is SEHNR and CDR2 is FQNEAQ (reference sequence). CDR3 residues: CSCSFRRVADTQYF. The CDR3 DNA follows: TGTTCCTGCAGCTTCAGAAGGGTAGCAGATACGCAGTATTTT.

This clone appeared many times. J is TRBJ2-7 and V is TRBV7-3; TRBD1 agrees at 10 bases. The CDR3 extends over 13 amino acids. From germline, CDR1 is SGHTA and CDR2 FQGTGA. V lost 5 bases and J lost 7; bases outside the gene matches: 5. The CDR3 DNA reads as TGTGCCAGCAGCCGCGACAGGGGGCAAGAGCAGTACTTC. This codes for CASSRDRGQEQYF.

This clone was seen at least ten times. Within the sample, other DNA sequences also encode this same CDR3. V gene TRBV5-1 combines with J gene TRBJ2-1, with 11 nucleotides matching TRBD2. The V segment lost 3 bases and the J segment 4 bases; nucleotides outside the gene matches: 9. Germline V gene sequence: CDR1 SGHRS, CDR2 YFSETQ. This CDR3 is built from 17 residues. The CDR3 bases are TGCGCCAGCAGCTCGTCGGCTAGCGGGAGGACGTACAATGAGCAGTTCTTC. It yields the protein CASSSSASGRTYNEQFF.

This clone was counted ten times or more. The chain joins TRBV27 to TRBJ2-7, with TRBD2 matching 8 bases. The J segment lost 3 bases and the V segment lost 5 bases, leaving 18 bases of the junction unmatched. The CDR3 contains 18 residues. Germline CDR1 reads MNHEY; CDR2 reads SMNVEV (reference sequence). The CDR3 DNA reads TGTGCCAGCAGTCCTATCCCCCCGGGACTAGGTGTTCTCTACGAGCAGTACTTC. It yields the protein CASSPIPPGLGVLYEQYF.

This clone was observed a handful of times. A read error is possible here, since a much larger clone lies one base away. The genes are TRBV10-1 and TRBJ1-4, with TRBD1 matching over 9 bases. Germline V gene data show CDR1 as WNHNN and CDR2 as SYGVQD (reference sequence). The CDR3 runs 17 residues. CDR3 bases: TGCGCCAGCAGTGAGTTATTTCGGGACAGGGAAGGTCGAAAACTGCTTTTT. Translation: CASSELFRDREGRKLLF.

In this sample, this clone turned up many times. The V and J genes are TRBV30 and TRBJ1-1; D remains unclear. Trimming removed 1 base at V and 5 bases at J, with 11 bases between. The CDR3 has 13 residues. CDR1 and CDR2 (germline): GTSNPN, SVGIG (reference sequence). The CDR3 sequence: CAWSAPKFTEAFF. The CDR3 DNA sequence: TGTGCCTGGAGTGCCCCCAAGTTTACTGAAGCTTTCTTT.

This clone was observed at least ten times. The CDR3, as DNA: TGTGCCAGTAGCCCTCGGCGGGAGTACCCCGGGGAGCTGTTTTTT. Encoded protein: CASSPRREYPGELFF. V usage is TRBV19 and J usage is TRBJ2-2, with 7 positions matching TRBD2. The CDR3 covers 15 residues. CDR1 is LNHDA, CDR2 SQIVND, per germline (reference sequence). V shed 6 bases, J shed 6 bases, and the junction held 10 bases outside the gene matches.

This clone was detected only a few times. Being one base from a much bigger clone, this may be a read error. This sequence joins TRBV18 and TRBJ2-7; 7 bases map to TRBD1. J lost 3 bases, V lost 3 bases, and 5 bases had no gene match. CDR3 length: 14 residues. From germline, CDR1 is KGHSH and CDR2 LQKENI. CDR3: CASSPLTGNYEQYF. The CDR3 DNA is TGTGCCAGCTCACCCCTGACAGGGAACTACGAGCAGTACTTC.

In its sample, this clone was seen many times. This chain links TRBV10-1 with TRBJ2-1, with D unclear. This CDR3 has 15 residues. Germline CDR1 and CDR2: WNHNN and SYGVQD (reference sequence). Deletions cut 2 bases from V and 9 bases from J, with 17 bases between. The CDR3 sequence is CASSEARPGFSEQFF. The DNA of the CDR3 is TGCGCCAGCAGTGAGGCTCGACCTGGTTTTTCTGAGCAGTTCTTC.

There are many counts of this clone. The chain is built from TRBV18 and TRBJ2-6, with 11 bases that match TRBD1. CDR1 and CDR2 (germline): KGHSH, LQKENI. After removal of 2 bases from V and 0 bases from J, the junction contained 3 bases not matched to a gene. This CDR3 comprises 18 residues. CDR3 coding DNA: TGTGCCAGCTCACCATTGGGGACAGGGGGCTCTGGGGCCAACGTCCTGACTTTC. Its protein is CASSPLGTGGSGANVLTF.

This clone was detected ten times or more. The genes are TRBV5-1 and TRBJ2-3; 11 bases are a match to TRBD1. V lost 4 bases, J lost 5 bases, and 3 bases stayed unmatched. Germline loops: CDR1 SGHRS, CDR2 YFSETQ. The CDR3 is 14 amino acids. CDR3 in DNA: TGCGCCAGCAGCGGACAGGGGGCGGGAGATACGCAGTATTTT. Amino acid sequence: CASSGQGAGDTQYF.

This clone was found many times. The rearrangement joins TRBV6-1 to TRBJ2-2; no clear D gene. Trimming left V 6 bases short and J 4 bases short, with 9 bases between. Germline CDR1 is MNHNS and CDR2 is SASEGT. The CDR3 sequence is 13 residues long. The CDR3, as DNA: TGTGCCAGCAGATCATTTGGCACCGGGGAGCTGTTTTTT. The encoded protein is CASRSFGTGELFF.

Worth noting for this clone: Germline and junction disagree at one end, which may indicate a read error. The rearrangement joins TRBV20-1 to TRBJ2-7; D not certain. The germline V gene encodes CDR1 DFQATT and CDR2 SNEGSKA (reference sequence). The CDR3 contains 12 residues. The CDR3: CSARFGPHEHYF. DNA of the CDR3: TGCAGTGCTAGATTTGGACCACACGAGCACTACTTC.

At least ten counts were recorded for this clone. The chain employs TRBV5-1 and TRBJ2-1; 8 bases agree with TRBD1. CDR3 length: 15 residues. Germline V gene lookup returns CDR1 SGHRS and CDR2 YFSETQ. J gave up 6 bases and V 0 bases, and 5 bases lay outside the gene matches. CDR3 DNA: TGCGCCAGCAGCTTGGCAGGGGGCATTGGCAATGAGCAGTTCTTC. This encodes CASSLAGGIGNEQFF.

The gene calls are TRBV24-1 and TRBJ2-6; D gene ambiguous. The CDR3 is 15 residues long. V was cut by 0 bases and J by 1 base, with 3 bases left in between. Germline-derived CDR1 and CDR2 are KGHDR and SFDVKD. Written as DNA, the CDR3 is TGTGCCACCAGTGATTTGCGATCTGGGGCCAACGTCCTGACTTTC. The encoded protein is CATSDLRSGANVLTF.

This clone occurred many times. The CDR3 DNA sequence: TGCGCCAGCAGCTTGGCCAGGAATACAGATACGCAGTATTTT. It encodes CASSLARNTDTQYF. The chain carries TRBV5-1 and TRBJ2-3; no definite D call. Trimming shortened V by 0 bases and J by 3 bases, and 8 bases separated the two germline ends. The germline gives CDR1 SGHRS, CDR2 YFSETQ. This CDR3 has 14 residues.

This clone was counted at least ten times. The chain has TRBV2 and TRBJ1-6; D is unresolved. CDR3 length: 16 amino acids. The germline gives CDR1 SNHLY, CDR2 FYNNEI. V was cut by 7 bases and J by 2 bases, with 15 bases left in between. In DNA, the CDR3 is TGTGCCAGCAAGCCTACGGCCGGGACCTATAATTCACCCCTCCACTTT. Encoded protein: CASKPTAGTYNSPLHF.

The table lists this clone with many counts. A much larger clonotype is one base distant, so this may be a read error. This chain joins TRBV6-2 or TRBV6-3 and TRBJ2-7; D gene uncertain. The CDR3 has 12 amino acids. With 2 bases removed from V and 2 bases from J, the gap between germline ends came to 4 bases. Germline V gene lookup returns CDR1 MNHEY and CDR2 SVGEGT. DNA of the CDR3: TGTGCCAGCAGTTACCTTCCCTACGAGCAGTACTTC. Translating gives CASSYLPYEQYF.

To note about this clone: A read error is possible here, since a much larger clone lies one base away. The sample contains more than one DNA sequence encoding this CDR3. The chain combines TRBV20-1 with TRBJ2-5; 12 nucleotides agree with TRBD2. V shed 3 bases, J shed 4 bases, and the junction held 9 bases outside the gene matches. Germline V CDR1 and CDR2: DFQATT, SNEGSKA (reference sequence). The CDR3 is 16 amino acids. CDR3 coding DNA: TGCAGTGCTAGTGCAGCGGGACTAGCGGGCACAGAGACCCAGTACTTC. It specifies CSASAAGLAGTETQYF.

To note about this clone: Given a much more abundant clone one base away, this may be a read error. The CDR3 loop reads CASSQDMDRVQFF. CDR3 nucleotide sequence: TGTGCCAGCAGCCAAGATATGGACAGGGTGCAGTTCTTC. V gene TRBV3-1 combines with J gene TRBJ2-1, with 8 bases lining up with TRBD1. Germline V gene lookup returns CDR1 LGHDT and CDR2 YNNKEL (reference sequence). V lost 0 bases, J lost 12 bases, and 4 bases stayed unmatched. The CDR3 extends over 13 amino acids.